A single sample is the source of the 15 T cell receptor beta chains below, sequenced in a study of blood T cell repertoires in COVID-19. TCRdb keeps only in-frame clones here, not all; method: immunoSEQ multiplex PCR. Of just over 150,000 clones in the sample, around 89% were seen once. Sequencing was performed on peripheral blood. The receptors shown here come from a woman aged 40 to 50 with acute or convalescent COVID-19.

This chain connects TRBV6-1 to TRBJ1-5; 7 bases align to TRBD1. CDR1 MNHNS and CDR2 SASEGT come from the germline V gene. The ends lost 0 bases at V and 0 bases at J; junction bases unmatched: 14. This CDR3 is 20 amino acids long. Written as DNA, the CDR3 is TGTGCCAGCAGTGAAGCGCGGGACAGAGGGATAATTTATAGCAATCAGCCCCAGCATTTT. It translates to CASSEARDRGIIYSNQPQHF.

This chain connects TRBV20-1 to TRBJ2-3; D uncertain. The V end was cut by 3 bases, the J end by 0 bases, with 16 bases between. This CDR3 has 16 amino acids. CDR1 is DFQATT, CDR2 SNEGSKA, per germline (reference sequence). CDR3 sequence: CSASPHRLTSTDTQYF. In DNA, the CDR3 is TGCAGTGCTAGTCCTCACCGACTCACTAGCACAGATACGCAGTATTTT.

In nucleotides, the CDR3 is TGTGCCAGCAGTGAAGCAATAGACTTCTACGAGCAGTACTTC. Translation: CASSEAIDFYEQYF. The V call is TRBV6-1, the J call TRBJ2-7; D is unclear. V gave up 0 bases and J gave up 3 bases, with 9 bases separating them. CDR1 MNHNS and CDR2 SASEGT come from the germline V gene. The CDR3 has 14 amino acids.

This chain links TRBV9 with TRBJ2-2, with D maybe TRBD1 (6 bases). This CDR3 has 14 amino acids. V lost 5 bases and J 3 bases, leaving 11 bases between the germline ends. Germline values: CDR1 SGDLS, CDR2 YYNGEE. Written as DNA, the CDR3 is TGTGCCAGCAGTTACAGGGTTGACACCGGGGAGCTGTTTTTT. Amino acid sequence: CASSYRVDTGELFF.

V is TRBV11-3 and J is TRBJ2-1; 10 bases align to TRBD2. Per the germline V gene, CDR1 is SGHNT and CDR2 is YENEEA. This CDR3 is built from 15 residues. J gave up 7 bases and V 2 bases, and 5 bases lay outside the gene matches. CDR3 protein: CASSLRLAGENEQFF. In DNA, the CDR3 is TGTGCCAGCAGCTTACGGCTAGCGGGAGAGAATGAGCAGTTCTTC.

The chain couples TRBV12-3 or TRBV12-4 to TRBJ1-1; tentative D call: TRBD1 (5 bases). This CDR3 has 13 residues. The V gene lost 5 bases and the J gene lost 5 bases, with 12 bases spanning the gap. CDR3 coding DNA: TGTGCCAGCAGTGGACCGGGGGGGACTGAAGCTTTCTTT. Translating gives CASSGPGGTEAFF.

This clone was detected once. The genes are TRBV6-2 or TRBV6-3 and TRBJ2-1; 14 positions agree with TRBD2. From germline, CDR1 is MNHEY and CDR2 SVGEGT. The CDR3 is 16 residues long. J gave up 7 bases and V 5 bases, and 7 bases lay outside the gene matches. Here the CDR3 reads CASSPRLAGGPNEQFF. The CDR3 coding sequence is TGTGCCAGCAGTCCGAGACTAGCGGGAGGGCCGAATGAGCAGTTCTTC.

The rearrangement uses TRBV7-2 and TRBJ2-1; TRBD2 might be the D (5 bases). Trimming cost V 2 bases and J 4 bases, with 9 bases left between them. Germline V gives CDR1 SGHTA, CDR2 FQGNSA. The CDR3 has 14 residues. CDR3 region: CASSLFGRYNEQFF. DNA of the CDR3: TGTGCCAGCAGCTTATTTGGGAGATACAATGAGCAGTTCTTC.

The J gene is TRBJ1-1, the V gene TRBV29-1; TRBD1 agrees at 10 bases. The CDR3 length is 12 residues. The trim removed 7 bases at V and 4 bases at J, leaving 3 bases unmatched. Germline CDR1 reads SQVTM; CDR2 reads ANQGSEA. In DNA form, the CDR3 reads TGCAGCGCGAGGGACAGGGGCACTGAAGCTTTCTTT. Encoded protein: CSARDRGTEAFF.

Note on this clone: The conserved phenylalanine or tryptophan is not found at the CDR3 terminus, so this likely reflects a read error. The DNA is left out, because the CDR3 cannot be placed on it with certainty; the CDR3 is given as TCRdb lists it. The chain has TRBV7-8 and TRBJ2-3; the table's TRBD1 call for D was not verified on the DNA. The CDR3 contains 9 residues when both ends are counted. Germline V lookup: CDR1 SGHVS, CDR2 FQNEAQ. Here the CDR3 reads CASSLPEGV.

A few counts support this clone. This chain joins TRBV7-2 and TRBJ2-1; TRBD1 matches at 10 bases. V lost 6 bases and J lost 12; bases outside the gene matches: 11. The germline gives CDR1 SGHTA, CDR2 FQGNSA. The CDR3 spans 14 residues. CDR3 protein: CASRGTGAGLRQFF. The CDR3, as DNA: TGTGCCAGCAGAGGGACAGGGGCCGGACTTAGGCAGTTCTTC.

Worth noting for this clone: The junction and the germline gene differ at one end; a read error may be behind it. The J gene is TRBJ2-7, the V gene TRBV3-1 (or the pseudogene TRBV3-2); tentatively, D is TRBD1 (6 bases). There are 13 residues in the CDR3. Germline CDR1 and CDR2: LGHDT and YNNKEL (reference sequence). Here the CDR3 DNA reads TGTGCCAGCAGCCAAGGAGCACAGGGAAGGTTGAGATTC. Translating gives CASSQGAQGRLRF.

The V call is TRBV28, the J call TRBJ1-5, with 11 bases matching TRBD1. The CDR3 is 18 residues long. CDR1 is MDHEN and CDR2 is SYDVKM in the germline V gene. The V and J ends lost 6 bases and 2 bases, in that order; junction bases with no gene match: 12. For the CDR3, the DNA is TGTGCCAGCAGGGGGCGGGACAGGGGGACATGGGGCAATCAGCCCCAGCATTTT. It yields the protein CASRGRDRGTWGNQPQHF.

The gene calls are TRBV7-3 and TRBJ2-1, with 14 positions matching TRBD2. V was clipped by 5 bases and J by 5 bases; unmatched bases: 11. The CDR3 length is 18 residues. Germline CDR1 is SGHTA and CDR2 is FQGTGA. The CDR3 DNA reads TGTGCCAGCAGCCGTACACCCTGGGGACTAGCGGGGGACAATGAGCAGTTCTTC. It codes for CASSRTPWGLAGDNEQFF.

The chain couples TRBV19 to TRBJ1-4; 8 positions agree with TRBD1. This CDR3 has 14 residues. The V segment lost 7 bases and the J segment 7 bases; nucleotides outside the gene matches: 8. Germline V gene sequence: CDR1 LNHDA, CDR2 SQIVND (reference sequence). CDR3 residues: CASNQGARSEKLFF. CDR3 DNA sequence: TGTGCCAGTAACCAGGGGGCCCGAAGTGAAAAACTGTTTTTT.